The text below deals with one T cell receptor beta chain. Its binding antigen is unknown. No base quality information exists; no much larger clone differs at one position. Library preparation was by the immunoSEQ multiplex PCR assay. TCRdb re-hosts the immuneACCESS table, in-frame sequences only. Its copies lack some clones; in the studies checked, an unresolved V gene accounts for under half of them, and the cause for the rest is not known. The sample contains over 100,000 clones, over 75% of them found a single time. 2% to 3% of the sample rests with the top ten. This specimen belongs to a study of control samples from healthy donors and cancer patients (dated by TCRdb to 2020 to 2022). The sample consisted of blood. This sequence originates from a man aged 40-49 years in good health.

CDR3 reads: CASSLAFGESSYNEQFF. The DNA sequence is TGCGCCAGCAGCTTGGCCTTCGGGGAATCGTCCTACAATGAGCAGTTCTTC. The chain couples TRBV5-1 to TRBJ2-1; TRBD2 is perhaps the D gene, given 5 matching bases. The CDR3 measures 17 amino acids from cysteine to phenylalanine. The DNA shown is the 51-base CDR3, in frame from base 1. Taken from the germline V gene, the CDR1 and CDR2 loops are SGHRS and YFSETQ. Trimming takes 0 bases from V and 1 base from J, and the germline ends sit 14 bases apart.